Each of the 15 T cell receptor beta chains below was sequenced from the same sample in a study of T cells in women clearing cervical HPV infection. Using immunoSEQ multiplex PCR, the repertoire was profiled, and TCRdb retains in-frame clones only, with some absent. The data show some 25,000 clones, and the top ten clones hold more than 6.5%. Source material: blood buffy coat. The receptors derive from a woman aged 18 to 75 with a cervical HPV16 infection that either progressed to CIN3+ or cleared (not recorded which).

As regards this clone: The read terminates 3 residues ahead of where the CDR3 ends, so the germline J gene completes it. The chain is built from TRBV5-1 and TRBJ2-1; the match to TRBD2 covers 11 bases. CDR1 and CDR2 from the germline V gene are SGHRS and YFSETQ. V was clipped by 0 bases and J by 7 bases; unmatched bases: 6. The CDR3 totals 16 residues. The part of the CDR3 DNA that was read is TGCGCCAGCAGCTTGGAACTAGCGGGAGCTTTTAATGAG. Protein product: CASSLELAGAFNE. The whole CDR3 sequence reads CASSLELAGAFNEQFF.

CDR3 DNA, as far as it was read: TGTGCCAGCAGCCGCGACAGTAACTATGGT. Protein: CASSRDSNYG. The entire CDR3 sequence reads CASSRDSNYGQYF. The chain is built from TRBV7-9 and TRBJ2-4, with D perhaps TRBD1 (5 bases). The observed sequence ends 3 residues before the CDR3 terminus, with the missing tail filled in from the germline J gene. CDR1 and CDR2 (germline): SEHNR, FQNEAQ (reference sequence). The CDR3 length is 13 residues.

About this clone: The DNA ends 3 residues before the CDR3 does, and the rest of the CDR3 is filled in from the germline J gene. The genes are TRBV11-3 and TRBJ2-2, with 8 bases fitting TRBD1. CDR3 size: 13 residues. CDR1 is SGHNT and CDR2 is YENEEA in the germline V gene. With 5 bases clipped from V and 8 bases from J, the junction kept 4 bases outside the gene matches. This chain's CDR3 is CASSGQGSGELFF. Incomplete CDR3 DNA: TGTGCCAGCAGCGGACAGGGTTCTGGGGAG.

In the case of this clone: The sequence runs out 3 residues before the end of the CDR3; the remainder is reconstructed from the germline J gene. V and J are TRBV13 and TRBJ2-1, with D possibly matching TRBD1 (6 bases). Germline lookup yields CDR1 PRHDT and CDR2 FYEKMQ (reference sequence). Trimming cost V 5 bases and J 0 bases, with 26 bases left between them. CDR3 length: 20 amino acids. The CDR3 is CASSPSFGTWTDSSYNEQFF. The sequenced part of the CDR3 DNA is TGTGCCAGCAGCCCTAGTTTTGGGACATGGACAGATAGCTCCTACAATGAG. Combining the CDR3 with reference TRBV13 and TRBJ2-1 gives the whole variable domain AAGVIQSPRHLIKEKRETATLKCYPIPRHDTVYWYQQGPGQDPQFLISFYEKMQSDKGSIPDRFSAQQFSDYHSELNMSSLELGDSALYFCASSPSFGTWTDSSYNEQFFGPGTRLTVL.

For this clone: The read stops 3 residues short of the end of the CDR3; the missing end is completed from the germline J gene. The chain employs TRBV14 and TRBJ2-7, with 7 bases matching TRBD2. V was pared by 0 bases and J by 0 bases, with 8 bases of the junction left unmatched. This CDR3 has 17 amino acids. Germline V gene sequence: CDR1 SGHDN, CDR2 FVKESK. The CDR3 loop reads CASSQEPLAVFSYEQYF. CDR3 DNA (partial): TGTGCCAGCAGCCAAGAACCGCTAGCGGTATTCTCCTACGAG.

The CDR3 here is CASSLSMLDTQYF. The covered CDR3 bases are TGTGCCAGCAGCTTGTCCATGTTAGATACG. The chain links TRBV7-3 to TRBJ2-3; D is uncertain. The read terminates 3 residues ahead of where the CDR3 ends, so the germline J gene completes it. CDR3 length: 13 amino acids. V lost 3 bases to trimming and J lost 5 bases, with 9 bases between them. Germline-derived CDR1 and CDR2 are SGHTA and FQGTGA.

Comment on this clone: The CDR3 extends 3 residues past the end of the read, so its final part is completed from the germline J gene. The V and J genes are TRBV18 and TRBJ2-4; tentatively, D is TRBD1 (5 bases). Per germline, CDR1 KGHSH and CDR2 LQKENI. This CDR3 is 13 amino acids long. CDR3 protein: CASSPPISRGQYF. The sequenced CDR3 bases are TGTGCCAGCTCACCACCTATCTCAAGGGGT. The full variable domain, its missing parts supplied by reference TRBV18 and TRBJ2-4, is NAGVMQNPRHLVRRRGQEARLRCSPMKGHSHVYWYRQLPEEGLKFMVYLQKENIIDESGMPKERFSAEFPKEGPSILRIQQVVRGDSAAYFCASSPPISRGQYFGAGTRLSVL.

Comments on this clone: The read falls 3 residues short of the CDR3 end, and the missing part is taken from the germline J gene. The chain has TRBV5-1 and TRBJ2-1, with 12 bases lining up with TRBD2. CDR1 SGHRS and CDR2 YFSETQ come from the germline V gene. The CDR3 extends over 16 amino acids. V shed 0 bases, J shed 8 bases, and the junction held 6 bases outside the gene matches. CDR3 DNA, as far as it was read: TGCGCCAGCAGCTTGGTTTCAGGACTAGCGGGATATGAG. Translating gives CASSLVSGLAGYE. The whole CDR3 region reads CASSLVSGLAGYEQFF.

In regard to this clone: The read ends 3 residues before the CDR3 terminus; that terminus is restored from the germline J gene. The same CDR3 also results from other DNA sequences found in this sample. The rearrangement joins TRBV29-1 to TRBJ1-3; 7 bases are a match to TRBD1. Unmatched junction bases numbered 2, after V lost 5 bases and J lost 4 bases. Germline V gives CDR1 SQVTM, CDR2 ANQGSEA. This CDR3 is built from 12 residues. CDR3 sequence: CSVRGQGNTIYF. The part of the CDR3 DNA that was read is TGCAGCGTTCGGGGACAGGGAAACACC.

As regards this clone: From the germline J gene comes the end of the CDR3, since the read stops 3 residues before it. This sequence joins TRBV10-3 and TRBJ1-2; D remains unclear. V was shortened by 0 bases and J by 0 bases, with 2 bases between the two germline ends. CDR3 length equals 13 residues. Germline lookup yields CDR1 ENHRY and CDR2 SYGVKD. CDR3 in amino acids: CAISESTNYGYTF. The sequenced part of the CDR3 DNA is TGTGCCATCAGTGAGTCCACTAACTATGGC.

As to this clone: Read sequence stops 3 residues before the CDR3 end, and the germline J gene provides the missing end. The V and J genes are TRBV7-8 and TRBJ2-3, with a weak D call TRBD2 (6 bases). Germline-derived CDR1 and CDR2 are SGHVS and FQNEAQ. V lost 6 bases and J 8 bases, leaving 12 bases between the germline ends. The CDR3 is 12 amino acids. The CDR3 protein is CASRRTTGTQYF. The sequenced part of the CDR3 DNA is TGTGCCAGCAGACGGACTACTGGTACG.

Concerning this clone: Read data end 3 residues before the CDR3 end; the end is taken from the germline J gene. This rearrangement joins TRBV4-1 to TRBJ1-2; the match to TRBD1 covers 9 bases. The CDR3 loop spans 17 amino acids. Germline CDR1 reads MGHRA; CDR2 reads YSYEKL. With 2 bases clipped from V and 6 bases from J, the junction kept 13 bases outside the gene matches. CDR3 sequence: CASSQSPPGRTGDGYTF. CDR3 bases read: TGCGCCAGCAGCCAATCTCCACCGGGTAGGACAGGGGATGGC.

Notes on this clone: Coverage ceases 3 residues before the CDR3 finishes, and the germline J gene fills in the end. This chain connects TRBV4-2 to TRBJ2-3, with 7 bases matching TRBD1. Germline V CDR1 and CDR2: LGHNA, YNFKEQ. The junction had 11 bases not matched to a gene; V was cut back by 0 bases and J by 2 bases. The CDR3 is 18 residues long. The CDR3 here is CASSQEISIQGYTDTQYF. The sequenced part of the CDR3 DNA is TGTGCCAGCAGCCAAGAAATCTCGATACAGGGGTACACAGATACG.

Regarding this clone: Read data end 3 residues before the CDR3 end; the end is taken from the germline J gene. The chain has TRBV30 and TRBJ2-7, with TRBD1 matching over 8 bases. V gave up 0 bases and J gave up 6 bases; unmatched junction bases: 7. The CDR3 loop spans 14 amino acids. Germline-derived CDR1 and CDR2 are GTSNPN and SVGIG (reference sequence). Partial CDR3 DNA: TGTGCCTGGAGTGTACGCCAGGGGGCGGGCGAG. As protein: CAWSVRQGAGE. The whole CDR3 is CAWSVRQGAGEQYF. Full variable domain (missing parts from reference TRBV30 and TRBJ2-7): SQTIHQWPATLVQPVGSPLSLECTVEGTSNPNLYWYRQAAGRGLQLLFYSVGIGQISSEVPQNLSASRPQDRQFILSSKKLLLSDSGFYLCAWSVRQGAGEQYFGPGTRLTVT.

In regard to this clone: The read gets to within 3 residues of the CDR3 end, and the germline J gene fills in the rest. This chain links TRBV18 with TRBJ1-2, with 9 bases lining up with TRBD1. J was trimmed by 4 bases and V by 11 bases; bases with no gene match: 8. The germline V gene encodes CDR1 KGHSH and CDR2 LQKENI. CDR3 length: 13 amino acids. The CDR3 sequence is CAFRTGEVYGYTF. CDR3 DNA, as far as it was read: TGTGCCTTCCGGACAGGGGAGGTCTATGGC. Full variable domain (missing parts from reference TRBV18 and TRBJ1-2): NAGVMQNPRHLVRRRGQEARLRCSPMKGHSHVYWYRQLPEEGLKFMVYLQKENIIDESGMPKERFSAEFPKEGPSILRIQQVVRGDSAAYFCAFRTGEVYGYTFGSGTRLTVV.